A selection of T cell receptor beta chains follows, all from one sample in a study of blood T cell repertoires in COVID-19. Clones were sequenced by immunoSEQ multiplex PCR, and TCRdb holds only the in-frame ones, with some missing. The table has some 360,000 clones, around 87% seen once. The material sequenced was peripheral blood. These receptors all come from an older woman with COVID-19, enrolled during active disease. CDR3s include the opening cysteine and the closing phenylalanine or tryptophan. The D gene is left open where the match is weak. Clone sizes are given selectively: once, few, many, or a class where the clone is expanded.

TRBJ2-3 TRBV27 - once CASSPYPTDTQYF TGTGCCAGCAGTCCTTATCCCACAGATACGCAGTATTTT
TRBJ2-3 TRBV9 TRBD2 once CASSVAPPLAGVQDTQYF TGTGCCAGCAGCGTAGCTCCCCCACTAGCGGGTGTGCAAGATACGCAGTATTTT
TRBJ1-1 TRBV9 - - CASSASVTEAFF TGTGCCAGCAGCGCCAGCGTAACTGAAGCTTTCTTT
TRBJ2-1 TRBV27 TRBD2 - CASSPIAGSYNEQFF TGTGCCAGCAGTCCAATAGCGGGCTCCTACAATGAGCAGTTCTTC
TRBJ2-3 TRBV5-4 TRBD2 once CASSQTSVYTDTQYF TGTGCCAGCAGCCAGACTAGCGTCTACACAGATACGCAGTATTTT
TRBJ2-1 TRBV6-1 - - CASSADRDRNHNEQFF TGTGCCAGCAGTGCCGACAGAGACAGGAACCACAATGAGCAGTTCTTC
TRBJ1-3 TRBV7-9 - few CASRTGSSGNTIYF TGTGCCAGCAGAACGGGGAGCTCTGGAAACACCATATATTTT
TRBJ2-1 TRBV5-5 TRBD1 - CASSLATGGDILEQFF TGTGCCAGCAGCTTGGCGACAGGGGGTGATATTCTCGAGCAGTTCTTC
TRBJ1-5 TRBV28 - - CASSPGDPNQPQHF TGTGCCAGCAGTCCAGGGGACCCCAATCAGCCCCAGCATTTT
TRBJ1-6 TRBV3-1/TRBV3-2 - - CASSQAPSSYNSPLHF TGTGCCAGCAGCCAAGCCCCGAGCTCCTATAATTCACCCCTCCACTTT
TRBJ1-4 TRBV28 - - CATQAAGANEKLFF TGTGCCACCCAAGCCGCGGGTGCTAATGAAAAACTGTTTTTT
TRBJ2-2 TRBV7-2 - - CASSLQGTGELFF TGTGCCAGCAGCTTACAGGGGACCGGGGAGCTGTTTTTT